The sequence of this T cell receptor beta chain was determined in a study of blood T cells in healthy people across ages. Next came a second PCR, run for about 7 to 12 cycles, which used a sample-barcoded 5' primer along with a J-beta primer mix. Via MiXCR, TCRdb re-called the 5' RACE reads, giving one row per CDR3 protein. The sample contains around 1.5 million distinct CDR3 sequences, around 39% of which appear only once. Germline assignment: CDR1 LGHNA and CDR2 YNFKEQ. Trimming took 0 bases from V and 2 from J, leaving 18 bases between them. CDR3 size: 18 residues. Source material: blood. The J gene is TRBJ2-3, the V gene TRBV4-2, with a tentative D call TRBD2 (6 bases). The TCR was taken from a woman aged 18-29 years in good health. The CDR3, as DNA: TGTGCCAGCAGCCAAGATCTTGGGGGGAGCCTTTCCACAGATACGCAGTATTTT. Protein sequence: CASSQDLGGSLSTDTQYF.